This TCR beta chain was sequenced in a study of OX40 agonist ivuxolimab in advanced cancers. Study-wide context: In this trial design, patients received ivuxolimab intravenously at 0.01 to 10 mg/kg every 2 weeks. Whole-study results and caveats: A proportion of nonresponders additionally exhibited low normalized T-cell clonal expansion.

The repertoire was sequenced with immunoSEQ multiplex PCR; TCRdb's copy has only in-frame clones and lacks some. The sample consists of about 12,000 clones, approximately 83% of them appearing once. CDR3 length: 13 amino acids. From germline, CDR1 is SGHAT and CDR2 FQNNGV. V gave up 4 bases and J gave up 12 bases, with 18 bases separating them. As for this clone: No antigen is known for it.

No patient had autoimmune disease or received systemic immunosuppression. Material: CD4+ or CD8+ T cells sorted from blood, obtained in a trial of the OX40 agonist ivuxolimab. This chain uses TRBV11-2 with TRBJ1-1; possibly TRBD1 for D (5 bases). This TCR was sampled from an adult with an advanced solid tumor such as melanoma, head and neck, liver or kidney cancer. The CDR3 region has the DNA TGTGCCAGCAGCTCCCCGGAGGGCAGGGAACCTTTCTTT. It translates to CASSSPEGREPFF.